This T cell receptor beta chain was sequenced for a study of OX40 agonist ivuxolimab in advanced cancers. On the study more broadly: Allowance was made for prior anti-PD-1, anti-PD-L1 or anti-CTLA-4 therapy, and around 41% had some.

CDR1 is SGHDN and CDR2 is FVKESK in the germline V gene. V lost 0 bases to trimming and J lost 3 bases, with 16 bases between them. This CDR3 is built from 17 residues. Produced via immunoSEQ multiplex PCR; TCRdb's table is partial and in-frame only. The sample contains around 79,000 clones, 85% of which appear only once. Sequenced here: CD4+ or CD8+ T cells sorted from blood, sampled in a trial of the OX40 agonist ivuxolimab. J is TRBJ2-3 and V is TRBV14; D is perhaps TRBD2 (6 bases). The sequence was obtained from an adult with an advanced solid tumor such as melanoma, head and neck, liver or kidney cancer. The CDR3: CASSQERGLRRTDTQYF. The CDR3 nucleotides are TGTGCCAGCAGCCAAGAGCGGGGCCTAAGGAGGACAGATACGCAGTATTTT.